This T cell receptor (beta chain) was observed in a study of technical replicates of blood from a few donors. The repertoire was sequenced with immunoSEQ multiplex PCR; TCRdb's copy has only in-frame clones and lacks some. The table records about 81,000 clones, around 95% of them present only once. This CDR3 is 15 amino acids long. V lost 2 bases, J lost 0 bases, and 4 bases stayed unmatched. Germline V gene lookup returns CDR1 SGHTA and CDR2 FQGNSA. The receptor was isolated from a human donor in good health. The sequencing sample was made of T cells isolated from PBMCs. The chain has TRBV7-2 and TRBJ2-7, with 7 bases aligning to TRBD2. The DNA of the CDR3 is TGTGCCAGCAGCTTAAGAGCGGGGTTCTCCTACGAGCAGTACTTC. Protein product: CASSLRAGFSYEQYF.